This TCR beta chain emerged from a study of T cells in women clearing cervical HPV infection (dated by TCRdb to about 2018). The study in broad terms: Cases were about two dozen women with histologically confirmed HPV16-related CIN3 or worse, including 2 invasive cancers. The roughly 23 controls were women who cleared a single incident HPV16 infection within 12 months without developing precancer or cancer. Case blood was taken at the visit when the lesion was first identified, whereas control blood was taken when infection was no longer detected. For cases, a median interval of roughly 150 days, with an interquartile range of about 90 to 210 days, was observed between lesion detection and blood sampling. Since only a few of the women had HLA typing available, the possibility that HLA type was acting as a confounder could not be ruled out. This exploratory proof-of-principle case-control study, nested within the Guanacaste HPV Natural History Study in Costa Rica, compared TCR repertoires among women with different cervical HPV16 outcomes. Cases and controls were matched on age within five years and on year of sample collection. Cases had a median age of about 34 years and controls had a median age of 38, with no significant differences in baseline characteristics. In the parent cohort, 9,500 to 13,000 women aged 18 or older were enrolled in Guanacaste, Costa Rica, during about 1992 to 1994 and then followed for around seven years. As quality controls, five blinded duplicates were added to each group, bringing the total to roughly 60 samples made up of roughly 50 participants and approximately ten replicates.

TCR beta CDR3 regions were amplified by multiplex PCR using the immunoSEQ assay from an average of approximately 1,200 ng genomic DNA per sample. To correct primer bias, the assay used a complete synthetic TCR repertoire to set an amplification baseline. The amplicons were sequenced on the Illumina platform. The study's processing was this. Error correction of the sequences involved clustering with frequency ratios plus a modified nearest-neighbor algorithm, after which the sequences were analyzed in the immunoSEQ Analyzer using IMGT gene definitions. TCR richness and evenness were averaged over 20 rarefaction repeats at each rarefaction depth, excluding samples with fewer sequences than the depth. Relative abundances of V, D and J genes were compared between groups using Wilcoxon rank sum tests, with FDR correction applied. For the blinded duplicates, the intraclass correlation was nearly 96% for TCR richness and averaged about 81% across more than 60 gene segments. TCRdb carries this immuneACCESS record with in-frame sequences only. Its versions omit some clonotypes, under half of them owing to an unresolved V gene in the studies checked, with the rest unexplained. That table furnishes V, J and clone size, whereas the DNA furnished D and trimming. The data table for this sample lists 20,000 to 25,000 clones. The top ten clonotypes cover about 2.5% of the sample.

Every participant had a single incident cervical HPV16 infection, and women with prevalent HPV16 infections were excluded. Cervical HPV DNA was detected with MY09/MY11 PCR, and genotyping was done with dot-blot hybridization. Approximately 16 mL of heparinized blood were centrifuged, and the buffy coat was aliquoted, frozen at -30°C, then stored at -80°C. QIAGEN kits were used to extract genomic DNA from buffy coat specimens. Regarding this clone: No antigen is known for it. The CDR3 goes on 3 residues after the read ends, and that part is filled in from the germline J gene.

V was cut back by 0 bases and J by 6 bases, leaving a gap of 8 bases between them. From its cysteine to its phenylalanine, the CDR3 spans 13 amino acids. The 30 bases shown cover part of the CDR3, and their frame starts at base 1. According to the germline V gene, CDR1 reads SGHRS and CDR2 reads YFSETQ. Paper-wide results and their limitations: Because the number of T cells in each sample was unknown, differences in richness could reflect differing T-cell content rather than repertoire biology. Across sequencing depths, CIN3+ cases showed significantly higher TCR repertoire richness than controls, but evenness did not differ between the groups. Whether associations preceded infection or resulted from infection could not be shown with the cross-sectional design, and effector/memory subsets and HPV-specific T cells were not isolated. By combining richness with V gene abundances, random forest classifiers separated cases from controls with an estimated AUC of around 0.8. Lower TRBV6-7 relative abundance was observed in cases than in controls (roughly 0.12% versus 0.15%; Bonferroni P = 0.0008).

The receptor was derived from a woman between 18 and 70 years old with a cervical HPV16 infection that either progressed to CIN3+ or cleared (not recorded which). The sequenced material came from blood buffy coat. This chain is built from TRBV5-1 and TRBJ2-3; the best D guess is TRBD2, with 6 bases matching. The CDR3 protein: CASSLEAGDTQYF. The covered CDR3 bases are TGCGCCAGCAGCTTGGAGGCGGGGGATACG.